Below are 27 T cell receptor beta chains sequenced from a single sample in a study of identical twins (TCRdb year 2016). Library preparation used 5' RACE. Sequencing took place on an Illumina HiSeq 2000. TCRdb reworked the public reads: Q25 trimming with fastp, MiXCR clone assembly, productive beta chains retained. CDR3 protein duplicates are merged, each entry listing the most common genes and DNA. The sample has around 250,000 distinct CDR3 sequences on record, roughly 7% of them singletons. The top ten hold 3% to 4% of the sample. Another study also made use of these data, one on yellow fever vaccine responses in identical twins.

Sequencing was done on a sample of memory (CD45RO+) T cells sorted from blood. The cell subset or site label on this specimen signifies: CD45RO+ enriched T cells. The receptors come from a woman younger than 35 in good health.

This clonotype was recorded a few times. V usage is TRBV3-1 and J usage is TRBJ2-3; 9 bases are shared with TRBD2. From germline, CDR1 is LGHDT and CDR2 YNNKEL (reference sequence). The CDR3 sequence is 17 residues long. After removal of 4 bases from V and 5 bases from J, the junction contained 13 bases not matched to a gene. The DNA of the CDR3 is TGTGCCAGCAGCCCCCTGTTAACCCGCGGGGGGGGAGATACGCAGTATTTT. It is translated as CASSPLLTRGGGDTQYF.

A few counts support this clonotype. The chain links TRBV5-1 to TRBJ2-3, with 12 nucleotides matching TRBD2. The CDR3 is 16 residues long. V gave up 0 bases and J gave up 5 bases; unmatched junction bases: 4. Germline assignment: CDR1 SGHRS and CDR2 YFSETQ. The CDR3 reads CASSLARLAGEDTQYF. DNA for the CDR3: TGCGCCAGCAGCTTGGCCAGACTAGCGGGGGAAGATACGCAGTATTTT.

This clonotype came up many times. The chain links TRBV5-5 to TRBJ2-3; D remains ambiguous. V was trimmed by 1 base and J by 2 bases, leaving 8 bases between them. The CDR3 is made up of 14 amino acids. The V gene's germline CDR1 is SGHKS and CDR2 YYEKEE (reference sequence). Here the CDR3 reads CASSLYVLTDTQYF. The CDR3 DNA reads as TGTGCCAGCAGCTTGTATGTTCTCACAGATACGCAGTATTTT.

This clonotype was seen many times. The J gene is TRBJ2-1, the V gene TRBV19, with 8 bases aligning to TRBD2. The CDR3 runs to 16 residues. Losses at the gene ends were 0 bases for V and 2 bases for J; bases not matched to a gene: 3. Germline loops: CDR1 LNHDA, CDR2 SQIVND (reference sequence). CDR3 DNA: TGTGCCAGTAGTATAGATCGGGAGGGGCCCTACAATGAGCAGTTCTTC. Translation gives CASSIDREGPYNEQFF.

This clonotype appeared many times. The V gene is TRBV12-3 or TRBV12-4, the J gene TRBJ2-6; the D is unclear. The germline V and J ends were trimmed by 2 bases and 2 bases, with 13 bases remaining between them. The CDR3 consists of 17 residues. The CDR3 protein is CASSLFSPSTGANVLTF. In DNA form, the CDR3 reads TGTGCCAGCAGTTTATTTAGCCCGTCAACTGGGGCCAACGTCCTGACTTTC.

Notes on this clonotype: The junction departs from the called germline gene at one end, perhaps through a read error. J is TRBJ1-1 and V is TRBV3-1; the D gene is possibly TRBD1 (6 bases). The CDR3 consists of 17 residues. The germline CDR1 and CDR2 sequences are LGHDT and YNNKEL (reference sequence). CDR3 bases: TGTGCCGGCAGCCAAGAATTTCAACAGGGCGGACGCACTGAAGCTTTCTTT. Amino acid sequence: CAGSQEFQQGGRTEAFF.

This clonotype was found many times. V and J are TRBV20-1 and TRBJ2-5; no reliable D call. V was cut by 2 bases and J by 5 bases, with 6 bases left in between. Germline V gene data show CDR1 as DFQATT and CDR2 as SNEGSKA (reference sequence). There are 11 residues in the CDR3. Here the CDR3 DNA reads TGCAGTGCTAGAACCGGGGAGACCCAGTACTTC. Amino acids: CSARTGETQYF.

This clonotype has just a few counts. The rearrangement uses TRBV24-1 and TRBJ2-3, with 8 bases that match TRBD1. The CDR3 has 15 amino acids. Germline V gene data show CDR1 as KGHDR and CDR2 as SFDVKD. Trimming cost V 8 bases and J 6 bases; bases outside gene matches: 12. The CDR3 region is CATNQGASLSDTQYF. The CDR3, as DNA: TGTGCCACCAACCAGGGGGCGAGTTTGTCGGATACGCAGTATTTT.

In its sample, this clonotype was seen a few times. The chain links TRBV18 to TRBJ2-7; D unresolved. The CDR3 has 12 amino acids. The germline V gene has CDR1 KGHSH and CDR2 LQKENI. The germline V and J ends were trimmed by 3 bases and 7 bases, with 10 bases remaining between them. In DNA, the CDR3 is TGTGCCAGCTCACCCGACCGCAAGGAGCAGTACTTC. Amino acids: CASSPDRKEQYF.

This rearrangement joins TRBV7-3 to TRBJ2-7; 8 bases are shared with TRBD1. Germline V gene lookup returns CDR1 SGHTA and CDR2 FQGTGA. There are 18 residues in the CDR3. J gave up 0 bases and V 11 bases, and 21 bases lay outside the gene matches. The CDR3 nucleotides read TGTGCCTTCAGTTCACCCAACTCGACAGGGGTGAGCTCCTACGAGCAGTACGTC. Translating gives CAFSSPNSTGVSSYEQYV.

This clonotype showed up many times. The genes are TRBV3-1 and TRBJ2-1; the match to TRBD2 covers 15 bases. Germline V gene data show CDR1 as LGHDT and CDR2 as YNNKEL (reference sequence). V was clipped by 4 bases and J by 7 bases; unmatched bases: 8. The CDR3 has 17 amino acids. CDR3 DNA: TGTGCCAGCAGCCGCCAGGCCGGGACTAGCGGGAGGAATGAGCAGTTCTTC. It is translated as CASSRQAGTSGRNEQFF.

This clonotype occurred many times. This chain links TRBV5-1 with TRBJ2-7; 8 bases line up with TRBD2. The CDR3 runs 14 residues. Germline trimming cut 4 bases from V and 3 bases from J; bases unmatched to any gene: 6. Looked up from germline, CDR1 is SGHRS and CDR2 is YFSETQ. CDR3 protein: CASSPGLADYEQYF. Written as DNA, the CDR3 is TGCGCCAGCAGCCCAGGACTAGCTGACTACGAGCAGTACTTC.

In DNA form, the CDR3 reads TGTGCCAGCAGCTTACCGGGACAGGGGGGCGAGCAGTACTTC. Amino acid sequence: CASSLPGQGGEQYF. This chain links TRBV11-3 with TRBJ2-7, with 11 bases matching TRBD1. V lost 2 bases to trimming and J lost 6 bases; unmatched junction nucleotides: 3. The CDR3 is made up of 14 amino acids. CDR1 is SGHNT and CDR2 is YENEEA in the germline V gene.

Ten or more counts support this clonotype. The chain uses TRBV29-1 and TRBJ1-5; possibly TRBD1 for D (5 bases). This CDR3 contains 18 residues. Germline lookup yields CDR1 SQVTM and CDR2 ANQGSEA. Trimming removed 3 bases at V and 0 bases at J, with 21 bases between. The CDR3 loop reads CSVDRVGQGDYSNQPQHF. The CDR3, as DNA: TGCAGCGTTGATCGGGTGGGTCAGGGAGATTATAGCAATCAGCCCCAGCATTTT. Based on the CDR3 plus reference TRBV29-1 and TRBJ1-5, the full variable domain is SAVISQKPSRDICQRGTSLTIQCQVDSQVTMMFWYRQQPGQSLTLIATANQGSEATYESGFVIDKFPISRPNLTFSTLTVSNMSPEDSSIYLCSVDRVGQGDYSNQPQHFGDGTRLSIL.

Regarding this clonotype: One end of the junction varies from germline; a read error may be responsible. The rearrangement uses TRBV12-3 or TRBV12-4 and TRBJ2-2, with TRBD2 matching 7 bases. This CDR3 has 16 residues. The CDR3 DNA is TGTGCCAGCAGTCCGTTCGGGCGGGAGAACTCCGGGGAGCTGTTTTTT. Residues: CASSPFGRENSGELFF.

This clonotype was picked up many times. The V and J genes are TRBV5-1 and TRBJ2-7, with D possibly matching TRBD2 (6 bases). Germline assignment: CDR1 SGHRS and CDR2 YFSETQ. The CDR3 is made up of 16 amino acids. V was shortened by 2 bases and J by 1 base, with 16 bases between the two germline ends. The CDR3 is CASSFTWPGTSYEQYF. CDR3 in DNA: TGCGCCAGCAGCTTCACTTGGCCAGGGACTTCCTACGAGCAGTACTTC. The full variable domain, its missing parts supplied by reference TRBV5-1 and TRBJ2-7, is KAGVTQTPRYLIKTRGQQVTLSCSPISGHRSVSWYQQTPGQGLQFLFEYFSETQRNKGNFPGRFSGRQFSNSRSEMNVSTLELGDSALYLCASSFTWPGTSYEQYFGPGTRLTVT.

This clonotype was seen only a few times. The CDR3 sequence is CSARKGREGRAFEQFF. CDR3 sequence (DNA): TGCAGTGCTAGGAAGGGTAGGGAGGGCCGGGCGTTTGAGCAGTTCTTC. This chain uses TRBV20-1 with TRBJ2-1; TRBD2 matches at 7 bases. V dropped 3 bases and J dropped 9; count of bases not matched to a gene: 17. Germline values: CDR1 DFQATT, CDR2 SNEGSKA (reference sequence). The CDR3 extends over 16 amino acids.

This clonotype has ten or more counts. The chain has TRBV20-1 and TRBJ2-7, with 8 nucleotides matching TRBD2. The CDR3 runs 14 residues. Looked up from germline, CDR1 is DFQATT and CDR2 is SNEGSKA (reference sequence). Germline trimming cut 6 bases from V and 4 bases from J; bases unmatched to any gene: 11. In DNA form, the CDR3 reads TGCAGTGCCACCGACACGGGAGGGAGTTACGAGCAGTACGTC. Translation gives CSATDTGGSYEQYV.

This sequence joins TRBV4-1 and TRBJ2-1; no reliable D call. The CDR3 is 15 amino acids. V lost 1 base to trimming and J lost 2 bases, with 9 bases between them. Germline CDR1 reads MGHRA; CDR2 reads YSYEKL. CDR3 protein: CASSQGYGPYNEQFF. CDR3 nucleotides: TGCGCCAGCAGCCAAGGTTACGGACCCTACAATGAGCAGTTCTTC.

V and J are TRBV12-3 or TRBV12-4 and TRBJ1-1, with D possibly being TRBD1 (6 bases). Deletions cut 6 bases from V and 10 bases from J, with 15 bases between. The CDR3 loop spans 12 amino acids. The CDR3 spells CASSHKGGAAFF. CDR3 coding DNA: TGTGCCAGCAGCCACAAAGGGGGTGCAGCTTTCTTT.

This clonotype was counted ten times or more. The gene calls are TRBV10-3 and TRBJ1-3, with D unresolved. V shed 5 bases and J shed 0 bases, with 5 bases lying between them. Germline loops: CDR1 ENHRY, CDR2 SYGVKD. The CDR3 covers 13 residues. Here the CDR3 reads CAISQNSGNTIYF. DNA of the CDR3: TGTGCCATCAGTCAAAACTCTGGAAACACCATATATTTT.

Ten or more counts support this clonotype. In DNA form, the CDR3 reads TGCGCCAGCAGCTTGGACAGGGGCGCTCCCTATGGCTACACCTTC. Its protein product is CASSLDRGAPYGYTF. This chain links TRBV5-1 with TRBJ1-2; the match to TRBD1 covers 7 bases. Looked up from germline, CDR1 is SGHRS and CDR2 is YFSETQ. This CDR3 comprises 15 residues. J was trimmed by 4 bases and V by 0 bases; bases with no gene match: 6.

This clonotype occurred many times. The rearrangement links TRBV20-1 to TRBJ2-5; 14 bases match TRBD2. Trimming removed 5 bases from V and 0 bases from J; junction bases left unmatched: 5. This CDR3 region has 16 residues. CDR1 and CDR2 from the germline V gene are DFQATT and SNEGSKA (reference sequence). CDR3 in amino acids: CSAGKTSGGDQETQYF. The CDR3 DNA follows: TGCAGTGCTGGGAAGACTAGCGGGGGGGACCAAGAGACCCAGTACTTC.

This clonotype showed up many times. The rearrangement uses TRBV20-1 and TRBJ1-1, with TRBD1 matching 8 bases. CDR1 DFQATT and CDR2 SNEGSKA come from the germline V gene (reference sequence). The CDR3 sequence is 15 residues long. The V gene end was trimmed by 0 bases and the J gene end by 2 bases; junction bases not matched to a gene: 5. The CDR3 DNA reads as TGCAGTGCTAGAGATCAGGGGACAGGCAACACTGAAGCTTTCTTT. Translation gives CSARDQGTGNTEAFF.

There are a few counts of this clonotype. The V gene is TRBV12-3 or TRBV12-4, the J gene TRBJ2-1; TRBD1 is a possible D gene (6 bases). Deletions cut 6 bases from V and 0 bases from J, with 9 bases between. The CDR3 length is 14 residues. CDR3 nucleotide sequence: TGTGCCAGCAGGCCGGACAGCTCCTACAATGAGCAGTTCTTC. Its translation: CASRPDSSYNEQFF.

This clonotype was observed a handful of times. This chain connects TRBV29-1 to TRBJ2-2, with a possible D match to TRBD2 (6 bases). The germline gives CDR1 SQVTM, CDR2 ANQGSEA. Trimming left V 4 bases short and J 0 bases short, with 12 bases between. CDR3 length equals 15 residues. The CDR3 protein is CSVASDGSNTGELFF. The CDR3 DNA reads TGCAGCGTTGCTAGCGATGGTTCGAACACCGGGGAGCTGTTTTTT.

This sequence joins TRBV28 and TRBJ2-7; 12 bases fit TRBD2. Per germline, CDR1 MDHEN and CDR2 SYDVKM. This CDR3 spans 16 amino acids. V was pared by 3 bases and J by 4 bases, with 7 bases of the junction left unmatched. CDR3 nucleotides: TGTGCCAGCAGTTTGGTTACTAGCGGGGGGTTGTACGAGCAGTACGTC. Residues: CASSLVTSGGLYEQYV.